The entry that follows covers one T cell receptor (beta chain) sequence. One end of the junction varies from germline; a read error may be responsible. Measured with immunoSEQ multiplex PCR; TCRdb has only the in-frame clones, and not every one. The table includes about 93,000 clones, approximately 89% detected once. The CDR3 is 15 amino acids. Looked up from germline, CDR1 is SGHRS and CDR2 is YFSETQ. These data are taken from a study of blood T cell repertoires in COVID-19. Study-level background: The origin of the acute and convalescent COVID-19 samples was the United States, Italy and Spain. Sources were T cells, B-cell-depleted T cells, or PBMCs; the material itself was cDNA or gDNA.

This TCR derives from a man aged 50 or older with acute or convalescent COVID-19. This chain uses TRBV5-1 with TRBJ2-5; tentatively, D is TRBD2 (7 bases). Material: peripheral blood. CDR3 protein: CASRLGHVGRETQYF. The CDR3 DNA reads TGCGCCAGCAGGTTGGGACATGTCGGGAGGGAGACCCAGTACTTC.